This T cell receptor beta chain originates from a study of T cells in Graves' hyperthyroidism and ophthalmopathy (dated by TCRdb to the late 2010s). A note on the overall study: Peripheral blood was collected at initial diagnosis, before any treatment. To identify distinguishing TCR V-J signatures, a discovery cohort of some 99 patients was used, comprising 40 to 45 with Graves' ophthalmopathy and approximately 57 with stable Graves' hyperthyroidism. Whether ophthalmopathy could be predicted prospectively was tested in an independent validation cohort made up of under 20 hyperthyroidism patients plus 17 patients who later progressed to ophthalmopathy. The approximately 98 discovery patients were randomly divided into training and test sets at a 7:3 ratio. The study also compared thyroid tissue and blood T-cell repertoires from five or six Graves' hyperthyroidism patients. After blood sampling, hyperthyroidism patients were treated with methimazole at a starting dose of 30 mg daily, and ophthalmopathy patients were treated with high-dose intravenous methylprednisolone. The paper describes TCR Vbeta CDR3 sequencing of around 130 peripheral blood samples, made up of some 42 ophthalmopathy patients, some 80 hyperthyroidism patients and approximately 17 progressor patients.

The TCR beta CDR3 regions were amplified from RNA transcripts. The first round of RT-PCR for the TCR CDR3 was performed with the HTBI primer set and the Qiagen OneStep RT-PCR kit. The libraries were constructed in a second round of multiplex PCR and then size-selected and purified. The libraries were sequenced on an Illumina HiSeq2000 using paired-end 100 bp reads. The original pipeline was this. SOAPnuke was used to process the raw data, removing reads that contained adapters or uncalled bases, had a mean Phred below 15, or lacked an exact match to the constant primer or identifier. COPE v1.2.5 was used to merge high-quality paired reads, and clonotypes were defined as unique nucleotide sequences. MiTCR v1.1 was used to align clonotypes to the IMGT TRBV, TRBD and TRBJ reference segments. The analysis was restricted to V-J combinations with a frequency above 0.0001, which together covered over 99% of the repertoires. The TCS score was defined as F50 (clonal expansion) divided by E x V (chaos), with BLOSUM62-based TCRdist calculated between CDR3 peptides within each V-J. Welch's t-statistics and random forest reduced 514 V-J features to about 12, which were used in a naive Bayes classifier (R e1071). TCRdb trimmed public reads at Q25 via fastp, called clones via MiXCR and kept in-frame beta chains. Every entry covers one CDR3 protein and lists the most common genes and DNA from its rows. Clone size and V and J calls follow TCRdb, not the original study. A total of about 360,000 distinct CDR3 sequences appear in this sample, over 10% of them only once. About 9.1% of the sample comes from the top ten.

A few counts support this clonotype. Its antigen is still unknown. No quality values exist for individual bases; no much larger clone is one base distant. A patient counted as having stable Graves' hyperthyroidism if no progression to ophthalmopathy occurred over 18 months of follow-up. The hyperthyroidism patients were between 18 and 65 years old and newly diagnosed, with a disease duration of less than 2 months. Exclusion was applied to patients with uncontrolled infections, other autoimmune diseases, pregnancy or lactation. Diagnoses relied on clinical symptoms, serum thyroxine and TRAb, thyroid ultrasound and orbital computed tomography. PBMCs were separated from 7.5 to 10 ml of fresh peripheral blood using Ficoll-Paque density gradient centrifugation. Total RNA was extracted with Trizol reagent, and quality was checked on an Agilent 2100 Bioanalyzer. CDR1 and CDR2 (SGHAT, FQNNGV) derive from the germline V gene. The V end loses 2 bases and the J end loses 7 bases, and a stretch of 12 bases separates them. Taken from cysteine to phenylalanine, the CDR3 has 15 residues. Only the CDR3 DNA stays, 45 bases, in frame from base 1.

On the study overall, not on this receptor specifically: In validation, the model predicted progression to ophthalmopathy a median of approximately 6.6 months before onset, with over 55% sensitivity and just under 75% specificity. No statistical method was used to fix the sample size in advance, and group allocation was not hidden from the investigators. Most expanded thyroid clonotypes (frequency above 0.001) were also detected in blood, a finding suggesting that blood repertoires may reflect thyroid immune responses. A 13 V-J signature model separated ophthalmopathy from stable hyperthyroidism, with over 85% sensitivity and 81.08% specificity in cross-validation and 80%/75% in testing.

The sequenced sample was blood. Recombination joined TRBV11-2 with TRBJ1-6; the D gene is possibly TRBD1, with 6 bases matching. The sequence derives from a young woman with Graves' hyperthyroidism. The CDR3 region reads CASSLSPGANSPLHF. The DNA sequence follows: TGTGCCAGCAGCTTATCTCCAGGGGCGAATTCACCCCTCCACTTT.